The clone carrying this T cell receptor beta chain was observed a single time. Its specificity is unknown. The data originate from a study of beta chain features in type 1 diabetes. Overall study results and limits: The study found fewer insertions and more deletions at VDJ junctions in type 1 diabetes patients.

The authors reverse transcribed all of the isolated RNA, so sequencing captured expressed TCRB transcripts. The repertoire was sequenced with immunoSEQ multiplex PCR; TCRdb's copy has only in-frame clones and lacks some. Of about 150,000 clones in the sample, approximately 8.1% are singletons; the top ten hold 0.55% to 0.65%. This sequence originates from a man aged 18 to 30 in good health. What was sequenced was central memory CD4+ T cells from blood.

CDR3 nucleotide sequence: TGTGCCAGCAGTTTATATAGGGGTGGAGGGACGGGTGAAAAACTGTTTTTT. The encoded protein is CASSLYRGGGTGEKLFF. The rearrangement uses TRBV27 and TRBJ1-4; weak D call: TRBD1 (5 bases). Germline V gene sequence: CDR1 MNHEY, CDR2 SMNVEV (reference sequence). The CDR3 contains 17 residues. V shed 1 base and J shed 7 bases, with 19 bases lying between them.